The following is a T cell receptor (beta chain) sequence with its context. The antigen remains unidentified. Sequencing used immunoSEQ multiplex PCR; TCRdb keeps in-frame clones, though not all of them. Of some 2,000,000 clones in the sample, nearly 97% are singletons; the top ten hold roughly 0.13%. The sample originates from a study of shared clonotypes between healthy human individuals. The CDR3 has 12 residues. The V and J ends lost 0 bases and 5 bases respectively, with 4 bases between them. Germline V gene sequence: CDR1 SGHNT, CDR2 YYREEE (reference sequence). Findings and limits, study-wide: Estimated clonotype richness was generally higher in naive than memory subsets.

The sequenced material came from naive CD4+ T cells sorted from blood. Described subset: CD45RA+ positively selected. The genes are TRBV5-4 and TRBJ2-3; D unclear. This clonotype was sampled from a man aged 18-30 years in good health. CDR3 amino acids: CASSLDVDTQYF. The CDR3 bases are TGTGCCAGCAGCTTGGATGTAGATACGCAGTATTTT.